Listed here is a single T cell receptor (beta chain). Between the trimmed V and J ends, which lost 0 bases and 8 bases, there was a span of 14 bases. This CDR3 comprises 14 residues. Germline CDR1 SQVTM, CDR2 ANQGSEA. The assay was immunoSEQ multiplex PCR, and TCRdb's table has in-frame clones only and misses some. The sample carries roughly 97,000 clones, approximately 78% recorded once. This sample was included in a study of T cell clones after liver transplantation. Across the whole study: Without induction therapy, subjects received standard immunosuppression until 12-24 months post-transplant. Patients counted as tolerant after at least one year off all immunosuppression, enzymes not exceeding twice normal.

The clonotype originates from a human donor who received a liver transplant. This sequence joins TRBV29-1 and TRBJ2-4; possible D gene TRBD2, 6 bases. Sequenced here: CD4+ T cells from blood, sampled before liver transplant. CDR3 nucleotides: TGCAGCGTTGAAGATCGCGGGGAGTTACACATTCAGTACTTC. It translates to CSVEDRGELHIQYF.